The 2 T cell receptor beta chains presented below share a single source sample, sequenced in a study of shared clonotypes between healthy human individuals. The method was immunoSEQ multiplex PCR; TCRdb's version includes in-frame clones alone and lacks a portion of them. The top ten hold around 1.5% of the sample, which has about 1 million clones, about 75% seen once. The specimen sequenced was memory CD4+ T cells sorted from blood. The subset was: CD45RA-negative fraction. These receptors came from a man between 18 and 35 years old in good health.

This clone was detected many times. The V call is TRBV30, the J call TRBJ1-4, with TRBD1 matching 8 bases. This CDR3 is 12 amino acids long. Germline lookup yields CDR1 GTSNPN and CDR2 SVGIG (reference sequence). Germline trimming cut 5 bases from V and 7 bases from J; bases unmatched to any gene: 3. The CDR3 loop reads CAWGQGREKLFF. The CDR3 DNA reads TGTGCCTGGGGACAGGGACGTGAAAAACTGTTTTTT. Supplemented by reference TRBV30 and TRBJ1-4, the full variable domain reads SQTIHQWPATLVQPVGSPLSLECTVEGTSNPNLYWYRQAAGRGLQLLFYSVGIGQISSEVPQNLSASRPQDRQFILSSKKLLLSDSGFYLCAWGQGREKLFFGSGTQLSVL.

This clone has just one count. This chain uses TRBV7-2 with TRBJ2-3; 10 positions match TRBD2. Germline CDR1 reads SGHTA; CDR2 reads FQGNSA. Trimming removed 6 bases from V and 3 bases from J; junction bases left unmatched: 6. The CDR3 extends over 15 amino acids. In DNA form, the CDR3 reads TGTGCCAGCAGGGGGGAAGCGGGAGGGACAGATACGCAGTATTTT. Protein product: CASRGEAGGTDTQYF.